This TCR beta chain comes out of a study of blood T cell repertoires in COVID-19. Study at large: From the United States, Italy and Spain came samples of acute and convalescent COVID-19. T cells, B-cell-depleted T cells, or PBMCs supplied cDNA or gDNA.

One Seattle source followed patients from active infection through their disease course. Generated by immunoSEQ multiplex PCR, the TCRdb table keeps only in-frame clones and is missing some. The profile shows about 220,000 clones, 75% to 85% of them singletons. This clone was observed once. CDR1 and CDR2 (germline): DFQATT, SNEGSKA (reference sequence). The CDR3 is made up of 12 amino acids. The V and J ends lost 3 bases and 8 bases respectively, with 13 bases between them. This chain uses TRBV20-1 with TRBJ1-2, with D perhaps TRBD1 (6 bases). The sample was peripheral blood. The receptor was derived from a woman in her sixties or seventies with COVID-19, enrolled during active disease. Written as DNA, the CDR3 is TGCAGTGCTAGTGAGCGGGGGGCAGGCTACACCTTC. Translating it yields CSASERGAGYTF.